The clone carrying this T cell receptor (beta chain) was seen ten or more times. CDR3 length equals 13 residues. Trimming took 4 bases from V and 3 from J, leaving 9 bases between them. Germline V lookup: CDR1 SNHLY, CDR2 FYNNEI. Separate cDNA molecules each had unique molecular identifiers attached to them. TCRdb re-derived calls from the 5' RACE reads in MiXCR, one entry per CDR3 protein. The data show about 89,000 distinct CDR3 sequences, with about 15% seen just once and approximately 0.54% held by the top ten. The sample comes from a study of early T cells in non-severe SARS-CoV-2 infection. V gene TRBV2 combines with J gene TRBJ1-1, with D possibly being TRBD1 (5 bases). The clonotype originates from an adult who was a healthcare worker with PCR-confirmed SARS-CoV-2 infection or an uninfected control (not recorded which). Sequencing used whole blood. CDR3 protein: CASSGQGYTEAFF. The CDR3 DNA follows: TGTGCCAGCAGTGGGCAGGGATACACTGAAGCTTTCTTT. The full variable domain, with the rest looked up from reference TRBV2 and TRBJ1-1, is EPEVTQTPSHQVTQMGQEVILRCVPISNHLYFYWYRQILGQKVEFLVSFYNNEISEKSEIFDDQFSVERPDGSNFTLKIRSTKLEDSAMYFCASSGQGYTEAFFGQGTRLTVV.